These T cell receptor beta chains were read from a single sample in a study of blood T cells in healthy people across ages. TCRdb reanalysed the 5' RACE reads using MiXCR and keeps one entry per CDR3 protein. The sample yields about 1.8 million distinct CDR3 sequences, about 49% seen once. The sequencing input was blood. These receptors all stem from a woman in her thirties or forties in good health. The CDR3 runs from the conserved cysteine through the conserved F or W. D genes are given only for firm matches. Size tells how often a clone was seen (once, few, many) or the class of an expanded clone, and some rows leave it out.

CASSLGGAKNIQYF | TGTGCCAGCAGTTTGGGGGGGGCCAAAAACATTCAGTACTTC | TRBV12-3/TRBV12-4 | TRBD2 | many | TRBJ2-4
CSASFLRDRENSPLHF | TGCAGTGCTAGTTTTCTGAGGGACAGGGAAAATTCACCCCTCCACTTT | TRBV20-1 | TRBD1 | - | TRBJ1-6
CSAKDRYPYEQYF | TGCAGTGCTAAAGACAGGTACCCCTACGAGCAGTACTTC | TRBV20-1 | - | - | TRBJ2-7
CASSLEGTDLMGYYEQYF | TGTGCCAGCAGCCTGGAGGGGACAGACCTAATGGGTTACTACGAGCAGTACTTC | TRBV6-1 | - | - | TRBJ2-7
CASSYFGFSRVCNEQYF | TGTGCCAGCAGTTACTTCGGTTTCTCGAGGGTTTGCAATGAGCAGTACTTC | TRBV6-5 | - | - | TRBJ2-7
CSAMVPGQSYEQYF | TGCAGTGCTATGGTTCCGGGACAAAGCTACGAGCAGTACTTC | TRBV20-1 | - | few | TRBJ2-7
CASSLAETSTTDTQYF | TGTGCCAGCAGCTTAGCGGAAACTAGTACAACAGATACGCAGTATTTT | TRBV7-9 | - | - | TRBJ2-3
CASSSTDGNYGQYF | TGTGCCAGCAGTTCCACAGACGGGAACTACGGGCAGTACTTC | TRBV12-3/TRBV12-4 | - | - | TRBJ2-5
CASSEAGQGDEKLFF | TGTGCCAGCAGTGAGGCGGGACAGGGCGATGAAAAACTGTTTTTT | TRBV25-1 | TRBD1 | - | TRBJ1-4
CASSSGWRSYNEQFF | TGTGCCAGCAGTTCAGGGTGGAGATCCTACAATGAGCAGTTCTTC | TRBV6-6 | - | few | TRBJ2-1
CASSYVSPGDQPQHF | TGTGCCAGCAGTTACGTTTCACCTGGGGATCAGCCCCAGCATTTT | TRBV6-2/TRBV6-3 | - | - | TRBJ1-5
CSVDPRQGRGTEAFF | TGCAGCGTTGATCCCAGACAGGGGAGGGGTACTGAAGCTTTCTTT | TRBV29-1 | TRBD1 | - | TRBJ1-1
CASSLPVGGPKNIQYF | TGCGCCAGCAGCTTGCCGGTGGGGGGGCCCAAAAACATTCAGTACTTC | TRBV5-1 | - | - | TRBJ2-4
CASRRGRDTYEQYF | TGTGCCAGCAGAAGGGGTAGGGACACCTACGAGCAGTACTTC | TRBV2 | - | - | TRBJ2-7
CASSYQGALYNEQFF | TGTGCCAGCAGTTACCAGGGGGCCCTCTACAATGAGCAGTTCTTC | TRBV6-5 | TRBD1 | few | TRBJ2-1
CASSKGLAGASSYNEQFF | TGTGCCAGCAGTAAAGGACTAGCGGGGGCTAGCTCCTACAATGAGCAGTTCTTC | TRBV6-2/TRBV6-3 | TRBD2 | few | TRBJ2-1
CASSESGQWEQYF | TGTGCCAGCAGTGAATCCGGACAGTGGGAGCAGTACTTC | TRBV6-1 | - | - | TRBJ2-7
CASSLRDPNTGELFF | TGCGCCAGCAGCTTGCGCGACCCGAACACCGGGGAGCTGTTTTTT | TRBV5-1 | - | - | TRBJ2-2
CASSPRATSNEQFF | TGTGCCAGCAGCCCAAGGGCTACGTCGAATGAGCAGTTCTTC | TRBV7-9 | - | few | TRBJ2-1
CASSLAVSGYTF | TGTGCCAGCAGCTTAGCAGTATCGGGCTACACCTTC | TRBV7-2 | - | few | TRBJ1-2
CASSPPNSQTDTQYF | TGTGCCAGCTCACCACCGAATTCGCAAACGGATACGCAGTATTTT | TRBV18 | - | - | TRBJ2-3
CASSRPAGTEQYF | TGTGCCAGCAGCCGCCCGGCGGGGACCGAGCAGTACTTC | TRBV27 | - | few | TRBJ2-7
CASSQVEGRGQFF | TGTGCCAGCAGCCAAGTAGAGGGGAGGGGACAGTTCTTC | TRBV3-1 | TRBD2 | - | TRBJ2-1
CAILRRGLNTEAFF | TGTGCCATCCTACGTCGGGGCTTGAACACTGAAGCTTTCTTT | TRBV12-3/TRBV12-4 | - | - | TRBJ1-1
CASSLLSGRGGTQYF | TGTGCCAGCAGCTTACTCTCAGGGCGAGGGGGGACCCAGTACTTC | TRBV7-9 | - | - | TRBJ2-5
CASSGTSGGNKGISYEQYF | TGTGCCAGCAGTGGGACTAGCGGGGGTAATAAGGGTATCTCCTACGAGCAGTACTTC | TRBV28 | TRBD2 | few | TRBJ2-7